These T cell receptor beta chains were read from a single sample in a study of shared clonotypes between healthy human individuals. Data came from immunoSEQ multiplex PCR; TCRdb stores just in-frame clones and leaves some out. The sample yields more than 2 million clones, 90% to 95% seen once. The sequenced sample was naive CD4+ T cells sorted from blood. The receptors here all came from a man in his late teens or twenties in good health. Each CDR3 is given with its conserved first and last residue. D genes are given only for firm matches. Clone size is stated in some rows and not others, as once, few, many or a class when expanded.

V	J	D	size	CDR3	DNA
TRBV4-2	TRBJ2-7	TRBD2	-	CASSQPDSGGSKTYEQYF	TGTGCCAGCAGCCAGCCCGATAGCGGGGGGAGTAAGACCTACGAGCAGTACTTC
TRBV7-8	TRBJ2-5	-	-	CASSFYLGEVKETQYF	TGTGCCAGCAGCTTTTATCTAGGGGAGGTAAAAGAGACCCAGTACTTC
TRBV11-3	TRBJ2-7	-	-	CASSLRFDSSYEQYF	TGTGCCAGCAGCTTAAGGTTTGACAGCTCCTACGAGCAGTACTTC
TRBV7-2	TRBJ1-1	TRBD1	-	CASSFRGLTEAFF	TGTGCCAGCAGCTTCAGGGGGCTTACTGAAGCTTTCTTT
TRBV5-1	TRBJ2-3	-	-	CASSPVGHTDTQYF	TGCGCCAGCAGCCCGGTCGGTCACACAGATACGCAGTATTTT
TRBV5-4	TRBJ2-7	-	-	CASSLGPTGQYEQYF	TGTGCCAGCAGCTTGGGACCAACAGGGCAATACGAGCAGTACTTC
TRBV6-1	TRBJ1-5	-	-	CASSVQAHSNLPQHF	TGTGCCAGCAGTGTACAGGCTCATAGCAATCTGCCCCAGCATTTT
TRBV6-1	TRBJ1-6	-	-	CASSEGLSGSPLHF	TGTGCCAGCAGTGAAGGACTCTCAGGGTCACCCCTCCACTTT
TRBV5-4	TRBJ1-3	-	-	CASSLAGGEAGNTIYF	TGTGCCAGCAGCTTGGCCGGGGGTGAAGCAGGAAACACCATATATTTT
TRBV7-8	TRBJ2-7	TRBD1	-	CASSPGQGYEQYF	TGTGCCAGCAGCCCCGGACAGGGCTACGAGCAGTACTTC
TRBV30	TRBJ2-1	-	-	CAWSVVGGAKYNEQFF	TGTGCCTGGAGTGTAGTTGGGGGGGCCAAATACAATGAGCAGTTCTTC
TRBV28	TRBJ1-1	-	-	CASSPGTPNTEAFF	TGTGCCAGCAGTCCGGGGACACCTAACACTGAAGCTTTCTTT
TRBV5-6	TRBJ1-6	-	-	CASSDVGFRSPLHF	TGTGCCAGCAGCGACGTTGGCTTTAGGTCACCCCTCCACTTT
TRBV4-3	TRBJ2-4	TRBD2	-	CASSQDLRAGAKNIQYF	TGCGCCAGCAGCCAAGATCTGCGAGCGGGGGCCAAAAACATTCAGTACTTC
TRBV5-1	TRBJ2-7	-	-	CASSSRPQTSSYEQYF	TGCGCCAGCAGCTCCCGTCCACAGACGAGCTCCTACGAGCAGTACTTC
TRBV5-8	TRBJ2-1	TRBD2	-	CASSPLAREQFF	TGTGCCAGCAGCCCACTAGCGCGTGAGCAGTTCTTC
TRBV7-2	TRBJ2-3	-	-	CASSLGAPSTDTQYF	TGTGCCAGCAGCTTAGGGGCGCCCAGCACAGATACGCAGTATTTT
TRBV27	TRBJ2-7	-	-	CASSLGEQYF	TGTGCCAGCAGTCTGGGAGAGCAGTACTTC
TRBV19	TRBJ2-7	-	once	CASSLGGGSSYEQYF	TGTGCCAGTAGTCTTGGAGGTGGGAGCTCCTACGAGCAGTACTTC